These 27 T cell receptor beta chains were sequenced from one sample in a study of long-term antiretroviral therapy in people with HIV. Run at survey level, the immunoSEQ assay was version v3.0. Only in-frame clones appear in the TCRdb table, and some are missing; sequencing was by immunoSEQ multiplex PCR. The sample has some 40,000 clones, 75% to 90% seen once; the top ten hold around 5.1%. The sample here was unsorted PBMCs, taken 1.5 years after starting antiretroviral therapy. The receptors were gathered from a man between 18 and 35 years old with HIV.

The chain employs TRBV7-8 and TRBJ2-3; D uncertain. Trimming cost V 7 bases and J 1 base, with 6 bases left between them. The CDR3 runs to 12 residues. CDR1 is SGHVS and CDR2 is FQNEAQ in the germline V gene. The CDR3 reads CASNPGTDTQYF. The CDR3 nucleotides read TGTGCCAGCAACCCGGGCACAGATACGCAGTATTTT.

This chain links TRBV28 with TRBJ2-1; D not certain. Trimming cost V 5 bases and J 12 bases, with 14 bases left between them. CDR1 and CDR2 (germline): MDHEN, SYDVKM. The CDR3 spans 12 residues. CDR3 in DNA: TGTGCCAGCAGTACCGGACGGCTAGGGCAGTTCTTC. This gives the protein CASSTGRLGQFF.

The chain joins TRBV7-9 to TRBJ2-7, with D hard to call. This CDR3 spans 15 amino acids. From germline, CDR1 is SEHNR and CDR2 FQNEAQ (reference sequence). V dropped 3 bases and J dropped 0 bases, with 12 bases sitting between them. The CDR3 sequence: CASSLSLGSSYEQYF. The DNA of the CDR3 is TGTGCCAGCAGCTTGTCGCTCGGTAGCTCCTACGAGCAGTACTTC. Combining the CDR3 with reference TRBV7-9 and TRBJ2-7 gives the whole variable domain DTGVSQNPRHKITKRGQNVTFRCDPISEHNRLYWYRQTLGQGPEFLTYFQNEAQLEKSRLLSDRFSAERPKGSFSTLEIQRTEQGDSAMYLCASSLSLGSSYEQYFGPGTRLTVT.

This clone came up a few times. V gene TRBV19 combines with J gene TRBJ1-2; tentatively, D is TRBD1 (6 bases). Trimming left V 3 bases short and J 4 bases short, with 18 bases between. Germline V CDR1 and CDR2: LNHDA, SQIVND (reference sequence). The CDR3 extends over 16 amino acids. CDR3 coding DNA: TGTGCCAGTAGTATTAAGCTTAGCGGACAGAGCTATGGCTACACCTTC. The encoded protein is CASSIKLSGQSYGYTF.

The chain couples TRBV27 to TRBJ1-2; no definite D call. V lost 4 bases, J lost 4 bases, and 10 bases lay in between. In germline, CDR1 is MNHEY, CDR2 SMNVEV (reference sequence). The CDR3 is 13 amino acids. CDR3 in amino acids: CASSWQVGYGYTF. The CDR3 DNA reads TGTGCCAGCAGTTGGCAGGTCGGCTATGGCTACACCTTC.

The CDR3 nucleotides are TGTGCCAGCAGTCCGGGACAGGGTAGCAATCAGCCCCAGCATTTT. This sequence encodes CASSPGQGSNQPQHF. The chain has TRBV6-4 and TRBJ1-5, with 9 bases identical to TRBD1. The germline V gene encodes CDR1 MRHNA and CDR2 SNTAGT. The CDR3 totals 15 residues. Losses at the gene ends were 5 bases for V and 0 bases for J; bases not matched to a gene: 2.

This chain uses TRBV7-9 with TRBJ2-6; TRBD2 is a possible D gene (6 bases). The CDR3 sequence is 18 residues long. V was pared by 4 bases and J by 2 bases, with 18 bases between. Per the germline V gene, CDR1 is SEHNR and CDR2 is FQNEAQ (reference sequence). The DNA of the CDR3 is TGTGCCAGCAGCTCAATCAGGACCGGGAGACCTGGGGCCAACGTCCTGACTTTC. Translation: CASSSIRTGRPGANVLTF.

The rearrangement links TRBV6-1 to TRBJ2-7, with 11 positions matching TRBD2. The V gene end was trimmed by 4 bases and the J gene end by 0 bases; junction bases not matched to a gene: 5. This CDR3 has 16 amino acids. CDR1 MNHNS and CDR2 SASEGT come from the germline V gene. The CDR3: CASSVGLADSSYEQYF. The CDR3 DNA sequence: TGTGCCAGCAGTGTGGGACTAGCGGATAGCTCCTACGAGCAGTACTTC.

This rearrangement joins TRBV10-3 to TRBJ2-5; D might be TRBD2 (5 bases). The CDR3 spans 13 residues. Trimming took 0 bases from V and 7 from J, leaving 9 bases between them. Germline V CDR1 and CDR2: ENHRY, SYGVKD. This chain's CDR3 is CAISESEGLTQYF. CDR3 nucleotide sequence: TGTGCCATCAGTGAGTCTGAGGGTTTGACCCAGTACTTC.

The rearrangement uses TRBV11-2 and TRBJ2-5; 7 nucleotides align to TRBD1. The DNA end is more similar to TRBJ2-7, so the J call may be wrong. The CDR3 is 15 residues long. Germline lookup yields CDR1 SGHAT and CDR2 FQNNGV. The DNA for the CDR3 is TGTGCCAGCAGCAGTAACAGGGGTGCCTCCTACGAGCAGTACTTC. Protein product: CASSSNRGASYEQYF.

In this sample, this clone turned up a few times. V usage is TRBV5-1 and J usage is TRBJ1-2; TRBD1 matches at 9 bases. CDR3 length equals 15 residues. Germline loops: CDR1 SGHRS, CDR2 YFSETQ. The trim removed 0 bases at V and 8 bases at J, leaving 8 bases unmatched. The CDR3 region is CASSLEKGQGRGYTF. The CDR3 bases are TGCGCCAGCAGCTTGGAAAAGGGACAGGGAAGAGGCTACACCTTC.

The chain is built from TRBV5-8 and TRBJ1-3; D not certain. There are 11 residues in the CDR3. Germline V CDR1 and CDR2: SGHTS, YDEGEE. Trimming left V 2 bases short and J 5 bases short, with 2 bases between. DNA of the CDR3: TGTGCCAGCAGCTTAAGAAACACCATATATTTT. Its protein product is CASSLRNTIYF.

V is TRBV11-2 and J is TRBJ2-2; D gene ambiguous. Germline loops: CDR1 SGHAT, CDR2 FQNNGV. The CDR3 spans 12 residues. Trimming pared 4 bases from V and 5 bases from J, leaving 5 bases between. CDR3 amino acids: CASSWQTGELFF. The CDR3, as DNA: TGTGCCAGCAGCTGGCAGACCGGGGAGCTGTTTTTT.

This chain's CDR3 is CASSFIGGANVLTF. CDR3 DNA sequence: TGTGCCAGCAGCTTTATCGGTGGGGCCAACGTCCTGACTTTC. This chain links TRBV7-8 with TRBJ2-6; D unclear. In germline, CDR1 is SGHVS, CDR2 FQNEAQ. The CDR3 runs to 14 residues. Trimming cost V 3 bases and J 3 bases, with 6 bases left between them.

The chain employs TRBV2 and TRBJ2-3; 9 bases map to TRBD2. The CDR3 spans 14 residues. V trimming: 3 bases; J trimming: 6 bases; junction bases outside the gene matches: 4. Germline V gene sequence: CDR1 SNHLY, CDR2 FYNNEI. CDR3 DNA: TGTGCCAGCAGTGAGTTAGCGGGAGTGGATACGCAGTATTTT. Its protein product is CASSELAGVDTQYF.

The chain has TRBV28 and TRBJ1-4; TRBD1 matches at 7 bases. Looked up from germline, CDR1 is MDHEN and CDR2 is SYDVKM. The CDR3 spans 16 residues. V was pared by 6 bases and J by 8 bases, with 15 bases of the junction left unmatched. The CDR3 DNA reads as TGTGCCAGCAGCCAACCGACAGGGATTCGTGAGGAAAAACTGTTTTTT. Translated, it gives CASSQPTGIREEKLFF.

The genes are TRBV6-1 and TRBJ2-1; D is ambiguous. CDR3 length equals 11 residues. Trimming left V 4 bases short and J 7 bases short, with 5 bases between. Germline lookup yields CDR1 MNHNS and CDR2 SASEGT. The CDR3 reads CASSAHNEQFF. For the CDR3, the DNA is TGTGCCAGCAGTGCCCATAATGAGCAGTTCTTC.

A single count supports this clone. This chain joins TRBV6-6 and TRBJ1-2; TRBD1 matches at 7 bases. Germline lookup yields CDR1 MNHNY and CDR2 SVGAGI (reference sequence). The CDR3 consists of 12 residues. The ends lost 6 bases at V and 7 bases at J; junction bases unmatched: 5. CDR3: CASREGGAGYTF. The CDR3 region has the DNA TGTGCCAGCAGGGAAGGGGGCGCTGGCTACACCTTC.

Only a few counts were recorded for this clone. The V and J genes are TRBV2 and TRBJ2-7, with 8 bases lining up with TRBD2. V dropped 7 bases and J dropped 7; count of bases not matched to a gene: 15. The CDR3 runs 15 residues. Per germline, CDR1 SNHLY and CDR2 FYNNEI. The chain's CDR3 is CASTRSGSSLWEQYF. The CDR3 region has the DNA TGTGCCAGCACTAGAAGCGGGAGCAGTTTGTGGGAGCAGTACTTC.

The rearrangement uses TRBV2 and TRBJ2-7, with TRBD1 identical over 7 bases. Germline lookup yields CDR1 SNHLY and CDR2 FYNNEI. The CDR3 sequence is 13 residues long. Trimming removed 4 bases from V and 6 bases from J; junction bases left unmatched: 6. The CDR3 DNA sequence: TGTGCCAGCAGTGCTACAGGGGCCCGCGAGCAGTACTTC. Its protein product is CASSATGAREQYF.

The chain joins TRBV5-1 to TRBJ1-1; tentatively, D is TRBD1 (6 bases). Deletions cut 0 bases from V and 7 bases from J, with 19 bases between. CDR1 is SGHRS, CDR2 YFSETQ, per germline. The CDR3 spans 16 residues. CDR3 DNA: TGCGCCAGCAGCTTGGGAGTCTGGCGGGACAATTTTGAAGCTTTCTTT. It is translated as CASSLGVWRDNFEAFF.

V and J are TRBV7-9 and TRBJ2-7, with a possible D match to TRBD2 (5 bases). Per germline, CDR1 SEHNR and CDR2 FQNEAQ (reference sequence). Trimming removed 1 base at V and 2 bases at J, with 9 bases between. CDR3 length equals 14 residues. CDR3 region: CASSLGGVPYEQYF. CDR3 nucleotide sequence: TGTGCCAGCAGCTTAGGGGGAGTTCCCTACGAGCAGTACTTC.

The rearrangement links TRBV4-2 to TRBJ2-2, with D hard to call. V lost 3 bases and J 1 base, leaving 12 bases between the germline ends. Looked up from germline, CDR1 is LGHNA and CDR2 is YNFKEQ. The CDR3 is 16 amino acids. The CDR3 DNA sequence: TGTGCCAGCAGCCAGCCTGTGTCTGTGAACACCGGGGAGCTGTTTTTT. This translates into CASSQPVSVNTGELFF.

The chain employs TRBV6-5 and TRBJ2-1, with 8 nucleotides matching TRBD1. The CDR3 covers 12 residues. Trimming at V came to 5 bases and at J to 9 bases, leaving 3 bases not matched to a gene. The germline gives CDR1 MNHEY, CDR2 SVGAGI. CDR3 protein: CASSRTGTEQFF. The CDR3 bases are TGTGCCAGCAGTCGGACAGGGACTGAGCAGTTCTTC.

V usage is TRBV6-5 and J usage is TRBJ1-4; tentatively, D is TRBD1 (6 bases). The CDR3 length is 14 residues. The germline gives CDR1 MNHEY, CDR2 SVGAGI. The V end was cut by 2 bases, the J end by 8 bases, with 12 bases between. CDR3 amino acids: CASSYTGLNEKLFF. CDR3 nucleotides: TGTGCCAGCAGTTACACAGGGCTTAACGAAAAACTGTTTTTT.

J is TRBJ1-2 and V is TRBV18; D possibly corresponds to TRBD1 (6 bases). CDR3 length: 14 residues. Germline-derived CDR1 and CDR2 are KGHSH and LQKENI. Trimming took 3 bases from V and 8 from J, leaving 16 bases between them. CDR3 sequence (DNA): TGTGCCAGCTCACCTCGACAGGAGGTTTGGGGCTACACCTTC. It translates to CASSPRQEVWGYTF.

The chain carries TRBV19 and TRBJ2-7; possible D gene TRBD1, 6 bases. Germline loops: CDR1 LNHDA, CDR2 SQIVND (reference sequence). Between the trimmed V and J ends, which lost 3 bases and 5 bases, there was a span of 17 bases. The CDR3 spans 15 residues. CDR3 DNA: TGTGCCAGTAGTATGATCAGGGGAAGTGAGGACGAGCAGTACTTC. Protein sequence: CASSMIRGSEDEQYF.